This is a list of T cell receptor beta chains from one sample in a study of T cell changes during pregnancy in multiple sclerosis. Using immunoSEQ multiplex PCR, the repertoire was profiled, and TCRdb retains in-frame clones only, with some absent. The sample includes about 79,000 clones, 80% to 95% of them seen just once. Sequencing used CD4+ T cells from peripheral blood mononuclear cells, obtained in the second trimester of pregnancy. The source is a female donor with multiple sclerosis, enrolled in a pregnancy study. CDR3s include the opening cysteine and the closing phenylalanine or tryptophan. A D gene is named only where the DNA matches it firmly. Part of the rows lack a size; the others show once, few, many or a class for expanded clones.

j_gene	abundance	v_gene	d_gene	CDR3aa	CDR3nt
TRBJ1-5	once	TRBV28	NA	CASSPVGGGGNQPQHF	TGTGCCAGCTCCCCGGTGGGGGGTGGAGGCAATCAGCCCCAGCATTTT
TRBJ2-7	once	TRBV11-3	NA	CASSLAQISYEQYF	TGTGCCAGCAGCCTCGCTCAGATATCCTACGAGCAGTACTTC
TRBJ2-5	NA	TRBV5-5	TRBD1	CASSVPQGAETQYF	TGTGCCAGCAGCGTTCCACAGGGGGCAGAGACCCAGTACTTC
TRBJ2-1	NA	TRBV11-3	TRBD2	CASSFRTSSGGPDREQFF	TGTGCCAGCAGCTTCCGCACTTCTAGCGGGGGGCCGGACCGCGAGCAGTTCTTC
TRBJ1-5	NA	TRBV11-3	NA	CASSLDSSQPQHF	TGTGCCAGCAGCTTAGATAGTAGTCAGCCCCAGCATTTT
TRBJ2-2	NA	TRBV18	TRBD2	CASSPSAGGGTGELFF	TGTGCCAGCTCACCATCCGCGGGAGGTGGCACCGGGGAGCTGTTTTTT
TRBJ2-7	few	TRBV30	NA	CAWSTARSYEQYF	TGTGCCTGGAGCACAGCCCGCTCCTACGAGCAGTACTTC
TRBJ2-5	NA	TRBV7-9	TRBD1	CASSIGTGETQYF	TGTGCCAGCAGCATAGGGACAGGCGAGACCCAGTACTTC
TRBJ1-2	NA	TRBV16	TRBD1	CASSRYRDSGLYGYTF	TGTGCCAGCAGCCGTTACCGGGACAGCGGGCTCTATGGCTACACCTTC
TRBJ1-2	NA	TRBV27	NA	CASSLGGRGAGGYTF	TGTGCCAGCAGTTTGGGAGGGCGGGGGGCGGGAGGCTACACCTTC
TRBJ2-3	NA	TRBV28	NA	CASSLDRGSADTQYF	TGTGCCAGCAGTTTAGACAGAGGAAGCGCAGATACGCAGTATTTT
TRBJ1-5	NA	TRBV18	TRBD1	CASSVGRGQPQHF	TGTGCCAGCTCCGTCGGCAGGGGGCAGCCCCAGCATTTT
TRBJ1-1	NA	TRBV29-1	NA	CSVVLQMNTEAFF	TGCAGCGTTGTTTTACAAATGAACACTGAAGCTTTCTTT
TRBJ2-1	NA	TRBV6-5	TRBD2	CASSDPGTSNEQFF	TGTGCCAGCAGTGACCCGGGGACTAGCAATGAGCAGTTCTTC
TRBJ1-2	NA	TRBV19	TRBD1	CASSSPGQGIYGYTF	TGTGCCAGTAGCAGCCCGGGACAGGGGATCTATGGCTACACCTTC
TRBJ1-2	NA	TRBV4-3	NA	CASSQIGAGNYGYTF	TGCGCCAGCAGCCAGATAGGCGCGGGGAACTATGGCTACACCTTC
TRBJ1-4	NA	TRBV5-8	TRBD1	CASSLGDRKNEKLFF	TGTGCCAGCAGCTTGGGGGACAGGAAAAATGAAAAACTGTTTTTT
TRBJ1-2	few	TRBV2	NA	CASSRQVLNGYTF	TGTGCCAGCAGCAGACAGGTCCTTAATGGCTACACCTTC
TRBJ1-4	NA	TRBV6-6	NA	CASSPNPMTREKLFF	TGTGCCAGCTCCCCAAACCCAATGACTCGCGAAAAACTGTTTTTT
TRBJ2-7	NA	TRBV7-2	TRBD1	CASRAGQGGEQYF	TGTGCCAGCAGAGCGGGACAGGGCGGCGAGCAGTACTTC
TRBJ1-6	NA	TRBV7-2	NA	CASSPRTDYSPLHF	TGTGCCAGCAGCCCCCGGACAGATTATTCACCCCTCCACTTT
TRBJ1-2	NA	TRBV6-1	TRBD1	CASKVGQGHYGYTF	TGTGCCAGCAAAGTGGGACAGGGGCACTATGGCTACACCTTC
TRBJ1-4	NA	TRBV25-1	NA	CASSEYRGQGREKLFF	TGTGCCAGCAGTGAATATAGGGGTCAGGGAAGAGAAAAACTGTTTTTT